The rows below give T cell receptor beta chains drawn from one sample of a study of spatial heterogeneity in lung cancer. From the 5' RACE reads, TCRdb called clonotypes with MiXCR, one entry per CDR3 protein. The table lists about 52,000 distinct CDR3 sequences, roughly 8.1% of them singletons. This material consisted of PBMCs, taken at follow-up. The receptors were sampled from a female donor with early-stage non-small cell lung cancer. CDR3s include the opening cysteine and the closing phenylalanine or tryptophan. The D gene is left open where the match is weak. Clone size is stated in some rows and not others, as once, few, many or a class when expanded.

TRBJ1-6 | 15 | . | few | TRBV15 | TGTGCCACCAGCAGAGATAGAAAGGAGAGGTCACCCCTCCACTTT | CATSRDRKERSPLHF
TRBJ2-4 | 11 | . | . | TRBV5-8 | TGTGCCAGCAGCCTTCCGACAGCCCCGTACTTC | CASSLPTAPYF
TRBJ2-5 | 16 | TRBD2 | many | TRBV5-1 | TGCGCCAGCAAGGTGATGGGACTAGAACATACGGAGACCCAGTACTTC | CASKVMGLEHTETQYF
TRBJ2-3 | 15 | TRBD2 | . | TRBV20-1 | TGCAGTGCTCCGAGCGGGGGGGCCATCGCAGATACGCAGTATTTT | CSAPSGGAIADTQYF
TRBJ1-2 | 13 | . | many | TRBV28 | TGTGCCAGCAGCCGCCAGGGTGACTATGGCTACACCTTC | CASSRQGDYGYTF
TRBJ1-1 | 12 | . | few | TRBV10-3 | TGTGCCATCAGTGAGAGAGAGTCTGAAGCTTTCTTT | CAISERESEAFF
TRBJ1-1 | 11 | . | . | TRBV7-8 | TGTGCCAGCAGCGCAAAAGGGTTGGCTTTCTTT | CASSAKGLAFF
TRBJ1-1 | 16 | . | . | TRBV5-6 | TGTGCCAGCAGCTTGTTAAACAGTCGACCGAACACTGAAGCTTTCTTT | CASSLLNSRPNTEAFF
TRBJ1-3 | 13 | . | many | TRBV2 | TGTGCCAGCAGTGAGAATTTGGGAAACACCATATATTTT | CASSENLGNTIYF
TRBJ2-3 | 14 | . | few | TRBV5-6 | TGTGCCAGCAGCTTGGGGACCGGGCCGGATACGCAGTATTTT | CASSLGTGPDTQYF
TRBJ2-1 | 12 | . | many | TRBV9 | TGTGCCAGCAGCGTTCAGCTGGGCGAGCAGTTCTTC | CASSVQLGEQFF
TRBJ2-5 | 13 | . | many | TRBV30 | TGTGCCTGGAGTTGGGGAACTCGGGAGACCCAGTACTTC | CAWSWGTRETQYF
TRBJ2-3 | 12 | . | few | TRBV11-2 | TGTGCCAGCAGCCGTTCCTTGGATACGCAGTATTTT | CASSRSLDTQYF
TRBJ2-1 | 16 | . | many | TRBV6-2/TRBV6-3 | TGTGCCAGCAGTTACTCAAGAGTACTCCTATACAATGAGCAGTTCTTC | CASSYSRVLLYNEQFF
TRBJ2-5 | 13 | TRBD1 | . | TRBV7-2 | TGTGCCAGCAGCTCTGGACAGGCCGAGACCCAGTACTTC | CASSSGQAETQYF